This T cell receptor (beta chain) was identified in a study of T cells in pancreatic ductal adenocarcinoma. Study-wide results and limits: Blood clonality (roughly 0.07) did not differ significantly from tumor (around 0.1). This surgical cohort overrepresents the minority presenting with early-stage disease. Tumors hold more CD45RO+ effector T cells, which may bias toward lower diversity. Compared with tumor, blood showed more total productive templates and roughly 8.1-fold more clonotypes.

Profiling relied on immunoSEQ multiplex PCR, and the TCRdb table lists in-frame clones only, not all of them. The data show 85,000 to 120,000 clones, 90% to 95% seen once. Germline assignment: CDR1 GTSNPN and CDR2 SVGIG (reference sequence). V lost 4 bases and J 4 bases, leaving 17 bases between the germline ends. This CDR3 spans 15 amino acids. Regarding this clone: Its antigen remains unknown.

No neoadjuvant therapy was given to the selected pancreatic ductal adenocarcinoma patients before their surgery. The sequenced material came from PBMCs. The chain employs TRBV30 and TRBJ1-3, with D possibly being TRBD1 (6 bases). This clonotype was sampled from a human donor with pancreatic ductal adenocarcinoma. CDR3 residues: CAWTPAGAGGNTIYF. In DNA form, the CDR3 reads TGTGCCTGGACCCCAGCGGGGGCAGGAGGAAACACCATATATTTT.